A single T cell receptor (beta chain) is shown here with its context. The CDR3 spans 11 residues. Trimming left V 6 bases short and J 3 bases short, with 6 bases between. CDR1 is MNHEY and CDR2 is SVGAGI in the germline V gene. The data originate from a study of blood T cell repertoires in COVID-19. Across the study: In each case, the material was cDNA or gDNA derived from T cells, B-cell-depleted T cells, or PBMCs.

During active infection, Seattle patients enrolled and were then monitored through disease. How the authors handled the data: It was from reference gene primer amplification that nucleated cell counts were estimated. Only in-frame clones appear in the TCRdb table, and some are missing; sequencing was by immunoSEQ multiplex PCR. That table supplies the V and J calls and clone size; D and trimming were determined from the DNA. Of approximately 210,000 clones listed, about nine tenths are singletons. V usage is TRBV6-5 and J usage is TRBJ2-7, with D unresolved. The sequence was obtained from a man aged 45-65 years with COVID-19, enrolled during active disease. The specimen sequenced was peripheral blood. In DNA, the CDR3 is TGTGCCAGCAGAAAACTCTACGAGCAGTACTTC. Its protein is CASRKLYEQYF.